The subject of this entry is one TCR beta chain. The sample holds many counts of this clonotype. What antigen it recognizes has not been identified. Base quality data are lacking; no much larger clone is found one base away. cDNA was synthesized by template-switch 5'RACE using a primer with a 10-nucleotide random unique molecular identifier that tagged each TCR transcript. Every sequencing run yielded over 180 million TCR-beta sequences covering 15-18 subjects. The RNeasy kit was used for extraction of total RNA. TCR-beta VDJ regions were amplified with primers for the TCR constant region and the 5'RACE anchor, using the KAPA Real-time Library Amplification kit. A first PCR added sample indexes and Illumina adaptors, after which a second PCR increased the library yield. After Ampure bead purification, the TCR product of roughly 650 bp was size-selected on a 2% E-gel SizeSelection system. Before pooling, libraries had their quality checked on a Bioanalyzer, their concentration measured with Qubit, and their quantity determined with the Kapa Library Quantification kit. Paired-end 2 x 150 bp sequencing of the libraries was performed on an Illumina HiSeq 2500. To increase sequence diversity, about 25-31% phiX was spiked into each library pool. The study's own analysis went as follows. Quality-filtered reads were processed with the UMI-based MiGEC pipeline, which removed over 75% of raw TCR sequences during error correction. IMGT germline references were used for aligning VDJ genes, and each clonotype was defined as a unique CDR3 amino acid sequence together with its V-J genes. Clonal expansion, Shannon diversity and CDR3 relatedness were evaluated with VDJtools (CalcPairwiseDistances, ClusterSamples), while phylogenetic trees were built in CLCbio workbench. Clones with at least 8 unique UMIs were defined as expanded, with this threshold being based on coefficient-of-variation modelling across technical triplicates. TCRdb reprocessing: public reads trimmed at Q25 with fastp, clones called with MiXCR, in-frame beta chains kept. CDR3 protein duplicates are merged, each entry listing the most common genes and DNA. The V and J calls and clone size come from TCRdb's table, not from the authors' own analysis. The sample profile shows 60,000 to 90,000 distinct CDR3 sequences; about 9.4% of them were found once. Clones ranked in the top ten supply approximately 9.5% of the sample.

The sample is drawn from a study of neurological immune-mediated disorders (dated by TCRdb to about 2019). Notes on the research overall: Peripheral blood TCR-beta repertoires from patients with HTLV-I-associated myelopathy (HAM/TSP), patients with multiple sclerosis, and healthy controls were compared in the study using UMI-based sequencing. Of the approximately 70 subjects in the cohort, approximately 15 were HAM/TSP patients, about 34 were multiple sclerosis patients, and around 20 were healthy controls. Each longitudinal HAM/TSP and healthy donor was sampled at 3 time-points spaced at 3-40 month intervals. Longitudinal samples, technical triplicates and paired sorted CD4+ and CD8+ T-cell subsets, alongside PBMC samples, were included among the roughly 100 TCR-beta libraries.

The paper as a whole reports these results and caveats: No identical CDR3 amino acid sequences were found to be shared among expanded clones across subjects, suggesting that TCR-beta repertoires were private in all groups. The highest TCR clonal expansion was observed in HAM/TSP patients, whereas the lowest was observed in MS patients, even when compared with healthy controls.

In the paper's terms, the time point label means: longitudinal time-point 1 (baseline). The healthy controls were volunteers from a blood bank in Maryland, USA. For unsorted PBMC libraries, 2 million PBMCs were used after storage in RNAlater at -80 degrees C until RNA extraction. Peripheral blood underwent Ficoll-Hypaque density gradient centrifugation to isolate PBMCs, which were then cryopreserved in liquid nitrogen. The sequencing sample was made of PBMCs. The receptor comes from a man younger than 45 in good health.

The CDR3 reads CSVGPDTQYF. In nucleotides, the sequence is TGCAGCGTTGGACCAGATACGCAGTATTTT. Recombination joined TRBV29-1 with TRBJ2-3; the D gene cannot be named for sure. The germline V gene yields SQVTM for CDR1 and ANQGSEA for CDR2. From the cysteine up to the phenylalanine, the CDR3 has a length of 10 residues. Only the CDR3 DNA is retained, 30 bases long and in frame from the first base. V and J lose 4 bases and 4 bases, and a span of 3 bases separates them.